This T cell receptor (beta chain) was found in a study of T-cell memory formation after mild COVID-19. Study as a whole: The two donors had largely donor-specific TCR clusters. Findings and limits, study-wide: Clones that got smaller from day 15 to 85 had even CD4/CD8, while clones growing later tipped toward CD4+. The main location of contracting CD4+ clones was CM and EM, and that of contracting CD8+ clones was EMRA. The finding that pre-infection memory included some responding clones suggested that cross-reactive memory joined.

Regarding this clonotype: Antigen: not known. At one of its ends the junction is not consistent with the germline gene, which may arise from a read error.

There are 17 residues in the CDR3. Germline assignment: CDR1 SGHTA and CDR2 FQGNSA. TCRdb re-called the 5' RACE reads with MiXCR, one entry per CDR3 protein. The repertoire holds just under 50,000 distinct CDR3 sequences, with 12% as singletons. The clonotype was recovered from a man younger than 35 who had mild COVID-19 (a few samples of this study predate the infection). Cell type and time point are not known. The chain employs TRBV7-2 and TRBJ2-3; 7 bases line up with TRBD2. Sequenced material: PBMCs or a T cell subset sorted from them (not recorded which). This CDR3 is CASSSAGRGRGTDTRYF. The CDR3 DNA reads as TGTGCCAGCAGCTCAGCGGGGCGGGGCCGGGGCACAGATACGCGGTATTTT.